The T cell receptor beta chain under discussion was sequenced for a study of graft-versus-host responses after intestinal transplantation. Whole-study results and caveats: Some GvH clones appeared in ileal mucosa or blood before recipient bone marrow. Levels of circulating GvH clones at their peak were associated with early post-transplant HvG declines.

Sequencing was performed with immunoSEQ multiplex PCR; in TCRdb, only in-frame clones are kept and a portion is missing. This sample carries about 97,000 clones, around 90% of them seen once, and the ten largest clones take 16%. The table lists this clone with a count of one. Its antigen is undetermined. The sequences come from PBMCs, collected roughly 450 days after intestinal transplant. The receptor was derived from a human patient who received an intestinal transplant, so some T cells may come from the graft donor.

The CDR3 reads CASSLRPDSPYEQYF. CDR3 DNA: TGCGCCAGCAGTCTACGACCGGACAGTCCCTACGAGCAGTACTTC. The V call is TRBV10-1, the J call TRBJ2-7, with D possibly TRBD1 on 6 matching bases. The CDR3 loop spans 15 amino acids. Trimming pared 5 bases from V and 2 bases from J, leaving 16 bases between. Germline values: CDR1 WNHNN, CDR2 SYGVQD (reference sequence).